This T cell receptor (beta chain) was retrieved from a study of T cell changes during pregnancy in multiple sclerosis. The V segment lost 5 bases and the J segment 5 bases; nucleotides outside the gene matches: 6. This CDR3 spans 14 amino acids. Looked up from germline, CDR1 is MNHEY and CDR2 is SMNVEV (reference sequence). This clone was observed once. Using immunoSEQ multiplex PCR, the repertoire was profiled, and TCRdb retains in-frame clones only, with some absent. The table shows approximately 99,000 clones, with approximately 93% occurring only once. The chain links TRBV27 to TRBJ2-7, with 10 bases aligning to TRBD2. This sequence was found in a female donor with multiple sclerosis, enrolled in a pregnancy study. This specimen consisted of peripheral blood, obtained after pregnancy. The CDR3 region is CASSKAGGSHEQYF. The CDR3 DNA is TGTGCCAGCAGTAAAGCGGGGGGGAGCCACGAGCAGTACTTC.